The 22 T cell receptor beta chains listed next were all sequenced from one sample in a study of blood T cell repertoires in COVID-19. Only in-frame clones appear in the TCRdb table, and some are missing; sequencing was by immunoSEQ multiplex PCR. The sample has 200,000 to 250,000 clones, just under 90% seen once. The source material was peripheral blood. These receptors came from a man aged 30 to 45 with COVID-19, enrolled during active disease.

The DNA for the CDR3 is TGTGCCAGCAGCGATACCGGGACAGACTACAATGAGCAGTTCTTC. Protein: CASSDTGTDYNEQFF. The chain couples TRBV9 to TRBJ2-1; TRBD1 agrees at 7 bases. CDR1 is SGDLS and CDR2 is YYNGEE in the germline V gene. J lost 3 bases, V lost 3 bases, and 6 bases had no gene match. The CDR3 runs to 15 residues.

The chain links TRBV10-3 to TRBJ1-1, with a tentative D call TRBD1 (6 bases). This CDR3 has 14 residues. V was trimmed by 10 bases and J by 0 bases, leaving 15 bases between them. Per the germline V gene, CDR1 is ENHRY and CDR2 is SYGVKD. The CDR3 loop is CATTLDSMNTEAFF. CDR3 bases: TGTGCCACTACATTGGACAGTATGAACACTGAAGCTTTCTTT.

This chain connects TRBV6-5 to TRBJ1-5; 7 bases fit TRBD1. Germline V gene sequence: CDR1 MNHEY, CDR2 SVGAGI. V shed 0 bases, J shed 7 bases, and the junction held 6 bases outside the gene matches. The CDR3 contains 15 residues. The CDR3 region is CASSYSKQGFQPQHF. CDR3 bases: TGTGCCAGCAGTTACTCCAAACAGGGGTTCCAGCCCCAGCATTTT.

This clone was seen a single time. CDR3 protein: CASSQGEGRTYEQYF. The CDR3 DNA reads as TGCGCCAGCAGCCAAGGCGAGGGTCGTACTTACGAGCAGTACTTC. The V gene is TRBV4-3, the J gene TRBJ2-7; D is perhaps TRBD2 (5 bases). The CDR3 is 15 amino acids. Germline CDR1 reads LGHNA; CDR2 reads YSLEER. V was trimmed by 1 base and J by 4 bases, leaving 14 bases between them.

The chain carries TRBV19 and TRBJ1-4; 8 bases are a match to TRBD1. CDR3 length: 14 residues. Germline lookup yields CDR1 LNHDA and CDR2 SQIVND (reference sequence). The V gene end was trimmed by 4 bases and the J gene end by 13 bases; junction bases not matched to a gene: 11. This CDR3 reads CASSTGDRLPILFF. CDR3 nucleotides: TGTGCCAGTAGTACAGGGGACAGGCTTCCTATACTGTTTTTT.

The chain is built from TRBV7-2 and TRBJ2-7; 12 nucleotides agree with TRBD1. Germline-derived CDR1 and CDR2 are SGHTA and FQGNSA. With V trimmed by 1 base and J by 4 bases, 2 bases remained unmatched. The CDR3 runs to 15 residues. In DNA, the CDR3 is TGTGCCAGCAGCTTAGGGGACAGGGGGCTGTACGAGCAGTACTTC. Translating it yields CASSLGDRGLYEQYF.

The gene calls are TRBV4-1 and TRBJ2-3; possible D gene TRBD2, 8 bases. The CDR3 loop spans 17 amino acids. CDR1 and CDR2 (germline): MGHRA, YSYEKL. V was shortened by 4 bases and J by 4 bases, with 21 bases between the two germline ends. The CDR3 coding sequence is TGCGCCAGCAGCCTTCAAGGGGTAGCGGGGACAGCAGATACGCAGTATTTT. Amino acids: CASSLQGVAGTADTQYF.

The chain joins TRBV6-5 to TRBJ1-1; D may be TRBD1 (5 bases). Germline V gene sequence: CDR1 MNHEY, CDR2 SVGAGI. V lost 6 bases, J lost 1 base, and 12 bases lay in between. The length of the CDR3 is 14 residues. Here the CDR3 DNA reads TGTGCCAGCAGGGGGGGACGAAAGAACACTGAAGCTTTCTTT. Translation gives CASRGGRKNTEAFF.

The chain carries TRBV6-5 and TRBJ2-7, with TRBD1 identical over 7 bases. The CDR3 runs 16 residues. Germline assignment: CDR1 MNHEY and CDR2 SVGAGI. The trim removed 2 bases at V and 4 bases at J, leaving 11 bases unmatched. CDR3 DNA sequence: TGTGCCAGCAGTTACGCCGGGACAGCCTCTAGGTACGAGCAGTACTTC. This codes for CASSYAGTASRYEQYF.

The chain is built from TRBV25-1 and TRBJ1-6; 8 bases are a match to TRBD1. The V and J ends lost 5 bases and 4 bases, in that order; junction bases with no gene match: 13. The CDR3 contains 18 residues. Germline CDR1 is MGHDK and CDR2 is SYGVNS. The CDR3: CASSTQPGQAMYNSPLHF. CDR3 nucleotide sequence: TGTGCCAGCAGTACCCAACCGGGACAGGCTATGTATAATTCACCCCTCCACTTT.

J is TRBJ2-2 and V is TRBV29-1, with D possibly being TRBD1 (6 bases). V shed 6 bases and J shed 2 bases, with 10 bases lying between them. Looked up from germline, CDR1 is SQVTM and CDR2 is ANQGSEA. The CDR3 has 13 amino acids. CDR3 nucleotides: TGCAGCGTGGCAGGGGATAACACCGGGGAGCTGTTTTTT. Its protein product is CSVAGDNTGELFF.

The chain employs TRBV2 and TRBJ1-1; possibly TRBD1 for D (5 bases). Trimming removed 2 bases at V and 8 bases at J, with 15 bases between. Germline V gene lookup returns CDR1 SNHLY and CDR2 FYNNEI. The CDR3 spans 14 residues. CDR3 coding DNA: TGTGCCAGCAGTGAAAGGCAGGGAGGGTCGGAAGCTTTCTTT. It specifies CASSERQGGSEAFF.

This chain connects TRBV7-3 to TRBJ2-7, with TRBD2 matching 9 bases. CDR1 SGHTA and CDR2 FQGTGA come from the germline V gene. The CDR3 runs 14 residues. With V trimmed by 0 bases and J by 7 bases, 4 bases remained unmatched. The CDR3 nucleotides are TGTGCCAGCAGCTTAACCTGGCTAGCGGGAGAGCAGTACTTC. This translates into CASSLTWLAGEQYF.

The sample holds one count of this clone. The J gene is TRBJ1-5, the V gene TRBV28; the D is unclear. V was pared by 5 bases and J by 0 bases, with 14 bases between. This CDR3 has 16 residues. The germline gives CDR1 MDHEN, CDR2 SYDVKM. The DNA of the CDR3 is TGTGCCAGCAGTCCGGGATCCGCTTTTAGCAATCAGCCCCAGCATTTT. It is translated as CASSPGSAFSNQPQHF.

This chain joins TRBV9 and TRBJ1-1; tentatively, D is TRBD1 (5 bases). Deletions cut 4 bases from V and 0 bases from J, with 10 bases between. This CDR3 contains 14 residues. Per the germline V gene, CDR1 is SGDLS and CDR2 is YYNGEE. The CDR3 protein is CASSLTALNTEAFF. The CDR3 nucleotides read TGTGCCAGCAGCTTGACAGCCTTGAACACTGAAGCTTTCTTT.

The chain recombines TRBV24-1 with TRBJ2-6, with unresolved D. The CDR3 is 16 residues long. Trimming pared 4 bases from V and 0 bases from J, leaving 9 bases between. CDR1 and CDR2 from the germline V gene are KGHDR and SFDVKD. The CDR3 sequence is CATSDAGISGANVLTF. The CDR3 DNA follows: TGTGCCACCAGTGACGCAGGAATCTCTGGGGCCAACGTCCTGACTTTC.

This chain uses TRBV5-5 with TRBJ2-1, with 8 positions matching TRBD1. The CDR3 covers 15 residues. Per germline, CDR1 SGHKS and CDR2 YYEKEE (reference sequence). V was clipped by 3 bases and J by 8 bases; unmatched bases: 10. CDR3: CASSWPGGRSDEQFF. The CDR3 nucleotides are TGTGCCAGCAGCTGGCCAGGGGGCCGATCAGATGAGCAGTTCTTC.

The CDR3 nucleotides are TGTGCCAGCAGCTTGGCCCTGGAGAGCTCCTACGAGCAGTACTTC. Protein product: CASSLALESSYEQYF. The rearrangement links TRBV5-4 to TRBJ2-7, with no clear D. Per the germline V gene, CDR1 is SGHNT and CDR2 is YYREEE (reference sequence). The length of the CDR3 is 15 residues. Between the trimmed V and J ends, which lost 0 bases and 0 bases, there was a span of 10 bases.

The chain uses TRBV4-3 and TRBJ2-3, with 11 bases fitting TRBD1. The CDR3 sequence is 18 residues long. Germline-derived CDR1 and CDR2 are LGHNA and YSLEER. Losses at the gene ends were 0 bases for V and 4 bases for J; bases not matched to a gene: 9. The CDR3 bases are TGCGCCAGCAGCCAAGACAACTCCTGGGGACAGGGGGCAGATACGCAGTATTTT. Protein: CASSQDNSWGQGADTQYF.

The J gene is TRBJ2-7, the V gene TRBV2, with 9 positions matching TRBD2. Germline V lookup: CDR1 SNHLY, CDR2 FYNNEI. Trimming took 3 bases from V and 3 from J; bases not matched to a gene: 3. The CDR3 totals 14 residues. CDR3 in amino acids: CASSETSGYYEQYF. The CDR3 nucleotides are TGTGCCAGCAGTGAGACTAGCGGCTACTACGAGCAGTACTTC. The whole variable domain, filled in from reference TRBV2 and TRBJ2-7, reads EPEVTQTPSHQVTQMGQEVILRCVPISNHLYFYWYRQILGQKVEFLVSFYNNEISEKSEIFDDQFSVERPDGSNFTLKIRSTKLEDSAMYFCASSETSGYYEQYFGPGTRLTVT.

The CDR3 reads CASSRVNRLDNEQFF. For the CDR3, the DNA is TGTGCCAGCAGCCGCGTGAACCGACTAGACAATGAGCAGTTCTTC. The rearrangement uses TRBV6-5 and TRBJ2-1, with D tentatively TRBD2 (6 bases). This CDR3 contains 15 residues. V was clipped by 6 bases and J by 5 bases, with 17 bases between them. Germline loops: CDR1 MNHEY, CDR2 SVGAGI.

The CDR3 is CASSRDRGQETQYF. CDR3 sequence (DNA): TGTGCCAGCAGCCGGGACAGGGGGCAAGAGACCCAGTACTTC. The gene calls are TRBV7-2 and TRBJ2-5; 11 nucleotides agree with TRBD1. The CDR3 consists of 14 residues. Germline CDR1 reads SGHTA; CDR2 reads FQGNSA. Trimming took 5 bases from V and 2 from J; bases not matched to a gene: 1.